The T cell receptor (beta chain) described here comes from a study of shared clonotypes between healthy human individuals. Naive CD8 cells were CD45RO-negative, positively selected for CCR7, excluding terminally differentiated effector memory CD45RA+ cells. The CDR3 length is 15 residues. The V gene lost 2 bases and the J gene lost 2 bases, with 11 bases spanning the gap. Germline CDR1 reads PRHDT; CDR2 reads FYEKMQ (reference sequence). TCRdb's table, derived via immunoSEQ multiplex PCR, lists solely in-frame clones and lacks some. The sample has roughly 2,000,000 clones, about 95% seen once. The chain combines TRBV13 with TRBJ2-3, with D perhaps given as TRBD1 or TRBD2 (5 bases each). This TCR came from a man aged 18 to 30 in good health. The sample was naive CD8+ T cells sorted from blood. CDR3 DNA: TGTGCCAGCAGCTTACTTGGGGGTAACACAGATACGCAGTATTTT. Amino acid sequence: CASSLLGGNTDTQYF.